These T cell receptor beta chains were read from a single sample in a study of T cells in Graves' hyperthyroidism and ophthalmopathy. TCRdb reprocessed the multiplex PCR reads with MiXCR, giving one entry per CDR3 protein. This table has about 580,000 distinct CDR3 sequences, around 13% appearing once. Sequencing input: blood. These receptor sequences come from a woman aged 25 to 39 with Graves' hyperthyroidism that later progressed to Graves' ophthalmopathy. CDR3s include the opening cysteine and the closing phenylalanine or tryptophan. D genes are given only for firm matches. Clone size, where shown, is once, few, many, or a class for clones that have expanded.

d_call,clone_size,v_call,j_call,cdr3_aa,cdr3_nt
NA,NA,TRBV7-2,TRBJ1-5,CASSLNAGFGNQPQHF,TGTGCCAGCAGCTTAAATGCAGGGTTCGGCAATCAGCCCCAGCATTTT
NA,NA,TRBV30,TRBJ2-7,CTWSAQTGRQYF,TGTACCTGGAGTGCGCAGACAGGTCGGCAGTACTTC
TRBD2,many,TRBV10-3,TRBJ2-3,CAISGREGTDTQYF,TGTGCCATCAGCGGGCGGGAGGGCACAGATACGCAGTATTTT
NA,many,TRBV11-3,TRBJ1-1,CASSLEGRMRGMDTEAFF,TGTGCCAGCAGCTTAGAGGGGCGGATGAGGGGAATGGACACTGAAGCTTTCTTT
NA,many,TRBV12-3/TRBV12-4,TRBJ2-1,CASSLPEGGRNEQFF,TGTGCCAGCAGTTTACCGGAAGGGGGGAGGAATGAGCAGTTCTTC
NA,many,TRBV20-1,TRBJ2-1,CSASLVRSYNEQFF,TGCAGTGCTAGTCTTGTTAGGAGCTACAATGAGCAGTTCTTC
NA,many,TRBV15,TRBJ2-2,CATSGYYSDTANTGELFF,TGTGCCACCAGCGGATATTACAGCGACACCGCGAACACCGGGGAGCTGTTTTTT
NA,many,TRBV7-9,TRBJ1-6,CASSAMSGPLHF,TGTGCCAGCAGCGCCATGAGTGGACCCCTCCACTTT
TRBD1,many,TRBV6-1,TRBJ1-2,CASTWTGGYGYTF,TGTGCCAGCACCTGGACAGGGGGCTACGGCTACACCTTC
NA,NA,TRBV20-1,TRBJ2-7,CSARPGAYSYEQYF,TGCAGTGCCCGGCCGGGGGCGTACTCCTACGAGCAGTACTTC
NA,NA,TRBV19,TRBJ1-1,CASSNLANTEAFF,TGTGCCAGTAGTAACTTGGCAAACACTGAAGCTTTCTTT
TRBD1,few,TRBV27,TRBJ1-1,CASRRGTENTEAFF,TGTGCCAGCAGACGAGGGACAGAGAACACTGAAGCTTTCTTT
TRBD2,NA,TRBV12-3/TRBV12-4,TRBJ2-1,CASSFRLAGVPSTYNEQFF,TGTGCCAGCAGTTTCCGACTAGCGGGAGTCCCCTCGACCTACAATGAGCAGTTCTTC
NA,many,TRBV9,TRBJ2-5,CASSVASEETQYF,TGTGCCAGCAGCGTAGCGTCAGAAGAGACCCAGTACTTC